Presented here are 7 T cell receptor beta chains from one specimen sequenced in a study of cytomegalovirus exposure and HLA in healthy donors. The method was immunoSEQ multiplex PCR; TCRdb's version includes in-frame clones alone and lacks a portion of them. The sample holds roughly 98,000 clones, roughly 84% seen once. The specimen sequenced was PBMCs. The receptors stem from a man younger than 35 in good health and CMV-seropositive.

The chain recombines TRBV5-4 with TRBJ1-1; no reliable D call. The length of the CDR3 is 14 residues. Germline V lookup: CDR1 SGHNT, CDR2 YYREEE (reference sequence). Trimming removed 4 bases from V and 0 bases from J, with 10 bases in between. The CDR3 reads CASSAPSMNTEAFF. The DNA for the CDR3 is TGTGCCAGCAGCGCCCCTAGCATGAACACTGAAGCTTTCTTT.

In regard to this clone: Sequence at one end of the junction differs from germline and may be a read error. The chain's CDR3 is CASRFLAGENEQYF. The CDR3 DNA follows: TGTGCCAGCCGTTTCCTAGCGGGAGAAAACGAGCAGTACTTC. This chain uses TRBV27 with TRBJ2-7; 10 bases map to TRBD2. Germline loops: CDR1 MNHEY, CDR2 SMNVEV (reference sequence). The CDR3 is 14 residues long.

The V gene is TRBV5-1, the J gene TRBJ2-2; D is uncertain. CDR3 length equals 14 residues. V lost 0 bases and J lost 2, with 5 bases in between. The germline V gene encodes CDR1 SGHRS and CDR2 YFSETQ. The CDR3 DNA reads as TGCGCCAGCAGCTTGGCCACTAACACCGGGGAGCTGTTTTTT. It encodes CASSLATNTGELFF. Full variable domain (remainder filled in from reference TRBV5-1 and TRBJ2-2): KAGVTQTPRYLIKTRGQQVTLSCSPISGHRSVSWYQQTPGQGLQFLFEYFSETQRNKGNFPGRFSGRQFSNSRSEMNVSTLELGDSALYLCASSLATNTGELFFGEGSRLTVL.

This clone appeared a few times. The chain is built from TRBV6-5 and TRBJ2-7; the match to TRBD1 covers 9 bases. Trimming removed 5 bases from V and 2 bases from J; junction bases left unmatched: 4. The germline gives CDR1 MNHEY, CDR2 SVGAGI. The CDR3 has 14 amino acids. Here the CDR3 reads CASSVRTGAYEQYF. As DNA, the CDR3 is TGTGCCAGCAGTGTGCGGACAGGGGCCTACGAGCAGTACTTC.

The rearrangement links TRBV11-1 to TRBJ2-1; tentative D call: TRBD1 (5 bases). V lost 3 bases, J lost 10 bases, and 16 bases lay in between. CDR1 and CDR2 from the germline V gene are SGHAT and FQDESV (reference sequence). The length of the CDR3 is 14 residues. Written as DNA, the CDR3 is TGTGCCAGCAGCTTTGGCGACAGTCGAAGGGAGCAGTTCTTC. Protein product: CASSFGDSRREQFF.

The CDR3 sequence is CASSPMGGTVADTQYF. CDR3 in DNA: TGTGCCAGCAGCCCCATGGGCGGGACCGTCGCAGATACGCAGTATTTT. The rearrangement links TRBV9 to TRBJ2-3; a weak D match, TRBD2 (6 bases). This CDR3 contains 16 residues. V shed 4 bases and J shed 4 bases, with 19 bases lying between them. The germline V gene has CDR1 SGDLS and CDR2 YYNGEE.

The chain links TRBV2 to TRBJ1-1; 7 bases map to TRBD1. Per germline, CDR1 SNHLY and CDR2 FYNNEI. The CDR3 extends over 14 amino acids. Trimming took 8 bases from V and 4 from J; bases not matched to a gene: 10. The CDR3 protein is CASQGVRGITEAFF. The CDR3 DNA follows: TGTGCCAGCCAGGGGGTAAGGGGAATCACTGAAGCTTTCTTT.